This is a list of T cell receptor beta chains from one sample in a study of regulatory T cells in long-lasting Graves disease. TCRdb processed the multiplex PCR reads anew with MiXCR; each CDR3 protein has one entry. The sample has over 200,000 distinct CDR3 sequences; approximately 20% are singletons. The source was peripheral blood mononuclear cells (PBMCs), collected at new diagnosis, from a patient treated with antithyroid drugs. These receptors originate from a female donor with Graves disease. CDR3s include the opening cysteine and the closing phenylalanine or tryptophan. A D gene is named only where the DNA matches it firmly. Expanded clones are given a class, and other clones once, few, many or no size at all.

v_gene: TRBV15
len: 16
abundance: many
j_gene: TRBJ2-1
d_gene: TRBD2
CDR3aa: CATSRVRLAGEDEQFF
CDR3nt: TGTGCCACCAGCAGAGTTCGACTAGCGGGAGAGGATGAGCAGTTCTTC

v_gene: TRBV3-1
len: 14
abundance: many
j_gene: TRBJ2-7
d_gene: .
CDR3aa: CASSPPARSDEQYF
CDR3nt: TGTGCCAGCAGCCCCCCCGCCCGTAGTGACGAGCAGTACTTC

v_gene: TRBV11-2
len: 16
abundance: many
j_gene: TRBJ2-7
d_gene: TRBD1
CDR3aa: CASSSRGQGAVYEQYF
CDR3nt: TGTGCCAGCAGCTCGAGGGGACAGGGGGCCGTTTACGAGCAGTACTTC

v_gene: TRBV20-1
len: 12
abundance: many
j_gene: TRBJ1-2
d_gene: .
CDR3aa: CSARPVLYGYTF
CDR3nt: TGCAGTGCTCGGCCAGTGCTCTATGGCTACACCTTC

v_gene: TRBV20-1
len: 13
abundance: few
j_gene: TRBJ2-5
d_gene: TRBD2
CDR3aa: CSILSGLQETQYF
CDR3nt: TGCAGTATACTTAGCGGGTTACAAGAGACCCAGTACTTC

v_gene: TRBV12-3/TRBV12-4
len: 14
abundance: many
j_gene: TRBJ1-2
d_gene: TRBD1
CDR3aa: CASSSNVAGGGNTF
CDR3nt: TGTGCCAGCAGTTCCAACGTGGCAGGGGGCGGGAACACCTTC

v_gene: TRBV27
len: 15
abundance: many
j_gene: TRBJ2-7
d_gene: TRBD1
CDR3aa: CASRDEDRGPYEQYF
CDR3nt: TGTGCCAGCAGGGACGAGGACAGGGGCCCCTACGAGCAGTACTTC

v_gene: TRBV28
len: 17
abundance: many
j_gene: TRBJ2-7
d_gene: TRBD2
CDR3aa: CASSLGLAEPSSYEQYF
CDR3nt: TGTGCCAGCAGTTTGGGACTAGCGGAGCCTAGCTCCTACGAGCAGTACTTC

v_gene: TRBV10-3
len: 15
abundance: many
j_gene: TRBJ1-3
d_gene: .
CDR3aa: CAISDGGSSGNTIYF
CDR3nt: TGTGCCATCAGTGACGGGGGGAGCTCTGGAAACACCATATATTTT

v_gene: TRBV7-8
len: 15
abundance: .
j_gene: TRBJ2-7
d_gene: TRBD1
CDR3aa: CASSRSGGWSYEQYF
CDR3nt: TGTGCCAGCAGCCGTTCAGGGGGCTGGTCCTACGAGCAGTACTTC

v_gene: TRBV19
len: 15
abundance: .
j_gene: TRBJ1-5
d_gene: .
CDR3aa: CASRPPVQSNQPQHF
CDR3nt: TGTGCCAGTAGGCCCCCGGTACAGAGCAATCAGCCCCAGCATTTT

v_gene: TRBV2
len: 12
abundance: .
j_gene: TRBJ2-7
d_gene: TRBD1
CDR3aa: CASSGQGREQYF
CDR3nt: TGTGCCAGCAGCGGACAGGGGCGCGAGCAGTACTTC

v_gene: TRBV7-9
len: 15
abundance: many
j_gene: TRBJ1-5
d_gene: TRBD1
CDR3aa: CASSFGTGSNQPQHF
CDR3nt: TGTGCCAGCAGCTTCGGGACAGGTAGCAATCAGCCCCAGCATTTT

v_gene: TRBV6-2/TRBV6-3
len: 13
abundance: many
j_gene: TRBJ1-2
d_gene: .
CDR3aa: CASSYLTGSGYTF
CDR3nt: TGTGCCAGCAGTTACCTGACAGGATCGGGCTACACCTTC

v_gene: TRBV3-1
len: 14
abundance: many
j_gene: TRBJ2-5
d_gene: TRBD2
CDR3aa: CASSHTAGQETQYF
CDR3nt: TGTGCCAGCAGCCACACAGCGGGGCAAGAGACCCAGTACTTC

v_gene: TRBV19
len: 12
abundance: many
j_gene: TRBJ2-2
d_gene: .
CDR3aa: CASSIRARELFF
CDR3nt: TGTGCCAGTAGTATCCGGGCCCGGGAGCTGTTTTTT

v_gene: TRBV30
len: 13
abundance: .
j_gene: TRBJ2-3
d_gene: .
CDR3aa: CAWSLVSADTQYF
CDR3nt: TGTGCCTGGAGCCTAGTCTCGGCAGATACGCAGTATTTT

v_gene: TRBV9
len: 15
abundance: few
j_gene: TRBJ1-2
d_gene: .
CDR3aa: CASSAPAKGNYGYTF
CDR3nt: TGTGCCAGCAGCGCGCCTGCTAAAGGGAACTATGGCTACACCTTC

v_gene: TRBV20-1
len: 14
abundance: .
j_gene: TRBJ2-4
d_gene: TRBD2
CDR3aa: CSARDPRLAIIQYF
CDR3nt: TGCAGTGCTAGAGATCCGAGACTAGCTATAATTCAGTACTTC

v_gene: TRBV29-1
len: 10
abundance: many
j_gene: TRBJ2-3
d_gene: .
CDR3aa: CSVSTDTQYF
CDR3nt: TGCAGCGTTAGCACAGATACGCAGTATTTT

v_gene: TRBV6-2/TRBV6-3
len: 13
abundance: .
j_gene: TRBJ2-3
d_gene: .
CDR3aa: CASRETSTDTQYF
CDR3nt: TGTGCCAGCAGGGAGACTAGCACAGATACGCAGTATTTT

v_gene: TRBV9
len: 12
abundance: many
j_gene: TRBJ2-7
d_gene: .
CDR3aa: CASSPQGGEQYF
CDR3nt: TGTGCCAGCAGCCCTCAGGGGGGCGAGCAGTACTTC

v_gene: TRBV9
len: 15
abundance: .
j_gene: TRBJ1-3
d_gene: TRBD1
CDR3aa: CASRAGTGAGNTIYF
CDR3nt: TGTGCCAGCAGAGCCGGGACAGGGGCTGGAAACACCATATATTTT

v_gene: TRBV25-1
len: 12
abundance: many
j_gene: TRBJ1-2
d_gene: TRBD1
CDR3aa: CASRRDSYGYTF
CDR3nt: TGTGCCAGCAGGAGGGACAGCTATGGCTACACCTTC

v_gene: TRBV3-1
len: 15
abundance: many
j_gene: TRBJ1-1
d_gene: .
CDR3aa: CASSQEPQGLTEAFF
CDR3nt: TGTGCCAGCAGCCAAGAGCCTCAGGGTTTAACTGAAGCTTTCTTT

v_gene: TRBV19
len: 15
abundance: many
j_gene: TRBJ2-3
d_gene: TRBD2
CDR3aa: CASSGHGGEADTQYF
CDR3nt: TGTGCCAGTAGTGGTCATGGGGGGGAAGCAGATACGCAGTATTTT

v_gene: TRBV11-1
len: 13
abundance: many
j_gene: TRBJ2-5
d_gene: .
CDR3aa: CASSFLGVETQYF
CDR3nt: TGTGCCAGCAGCTTCTTAGGGGTCGAGACCCAGTACTTC

v_gene: TRBV28
len: 15
abundance: many
j_gene: TRBJ2-3
d_gene: .
CDR3aa: CASSSMWSATDTQYF
CDR3nt: TGTGCCAGCAGTTCAATGTGGTCCGCCACAGATACGCAGTATTTT

v_gene: TRBV6-1
len: 17
abundance: many
j_gene: TRBJ2-1
d_gene: TRBD2
CDR3aa: CATGTRRRTSPYNEQFF
CDR3nt: TGTGCCACCGGGACAAGGAGGAGGACTAGCCCCTACAATGAGCAGTTCTTC

v_gene: TRBV5-4
len: 16
abundance: many
j_gene: TRBJ2-5
d_gene: TRBD2
CDR3aa: CASSFGLAGVGETQYF
CDR3nt: TGTGCCAGCAGCTTCGGACTAGCGGGAGTAGGCGAGACCCAGTACTTC

v_gene: TRBV5-5
len: 15
abundance: many
j_gene: TRBJ1-2
d_gene: TRBD1
CDR3aa: CASSPMTGENYGYTF
CDR3nt: TGTGCCAGCAGCCCGATGACAGGGGAAAACTATGGCTACACCTTC

v_gene: TRBV9
len: 14
abundance: once
j_gene: TRBJ2-1
d_gene: .
CDR3aa: CASSVGSPQGEQFF
CDR3nt: TGTGCCAGCAGCGTAGGATCCCCCCAGGGTGAGCAGTTCTTC

v_gene: TRBV2
len: 16
abundance: many
j_gene: TRBJ1-2
d_gene: TRBD1
CDR3aa: CAGGSDRAPLNYGYTF
CDR3nt: TGTGCCGGGGGATCAGACAGGGCACCTCTTAACTATGGCTACACCTTC

v_gene: TRBV3-1
len: 12
abundance: many
j_gene: TRBJ2-1
d_gene: .
CDR3aa: CASSRGGGEQFF
CDR3nt: TGTGCCAGCAGCCGGGGCGGCGGGGAGCAGTTCTTC

v_gene: TRBV12-3/TRBV12-4
len: 14
abundance: many
j_gene: TRBJ2-1
d_gene: .
CDR3aa: CASSLHGENNEQFF
CDR3nt: TGTGCCAGCAGTTTACACGGCGAAAACAATGAGCAGTTCTTC

v_gene: TRBV7-7
len: 18
abundance: many
j_gene: TRBJ2-7
d_gene: .
CDR3aa: CASSLARQGLGMDYEQYF
CDR3nt: TGTGCTAGCAGCTTAGCTAGACAAGGACTGGGGATGGACTACGAGCAGTACTTC

v_gene: TRBV7-8
len: 15
abundance: many
j_gene: TRBJ2-7
d_gene: .
CDR3aa: CASSRRDSLDYEQYF
CDR3nt: TGTGCCAGCAGCAGGCGGGACAGTTTGGACTACGAGCAGTACTTC

v_gene: TRBV6-2/TRBV6-3
len: 14
abundance: many
j_gene: TRBJ2-7
d_gene: TRBD1
CDR3aa: CASSPGKGAREQYF
CDR3nt: TGTGCCAGCAGCCCCGGCAAGGGGGCTCGAGAGCAGTACTTC

v_gene: TRBV19
len: 16
abundance: once
j_gene: TRBJ2-1
d_gene: TRBD2
CDR3aa: CASTGTSGRPNNEQFF
CDR3nt: TGTGCCAGTACCGGGACTAGCGGGAGGCCGAACAATGAGCAGTTCTTC

v_gene: TRBV13
len: 13
abundance: many
j_gene: TRBJ1-1
d_gene: TRBD1
CDR3aa: CASSSDRGIEAFF
CDR3nt: TGTGCCAGCAGCTCCGACAGGGGGATTGAAGCTTTCTTT

v_gene: TRBV20-1
len: 16
abundance: few
j_gene: TRBJ2-1
d_gene: .
CDR3aa: CSARALGRGTLNEQFF
CDR3nt: TGCAGTGCTAGGGCCCTAGGGCGCGGGACCCTCAATGAGCAGTTCTTC

v_gene: TRBV3-1
len: 14
abundance: .
j_gene: TRBJ2-2
d_gene: .
CDR3aa: CASSLVLAIGELFF
CDR3nt: TGTGCCAGCAGCTTAGTTCTTGCAATCGGGGAGCTGTTTTTT

v_gene: TRBV4-2
len: 16
abundance: many
j_gene: TRBJ2-2
d_gene: TRBD2
CDR3aa: CATDRGGRENTGELFF
CDR3nt: TGTGCCACCGACCGCGGGGGGCGGGAGAACACCGGGGAGCTGTTTTTT

v_gene: TRBV7-9
len: 14
abundance: .
j_gene: TRBJ1-5
d_gene: .
CDR3aa: CASSPPGGGQPQHF
CDR3nt: TGTGCCAGCAGCCCCCCCGGGGGTGGTCAGCCCCAGCATTTT

v_gene: TRBV19
len: 14
abundance: many
j_gene: TRBJ1-6
d_gene: .
CDR3aa: CASSIGFAHSPLHF
CDR3nt: TGTGCCAGTAGTATTGGGTTCGCCCATTCACCCCTCCACTTT

v_gene: TRBV4-1
len: 13
abundance: many
j_gene: TRBJ2-7
d_gene: .
CDR3aa: CASSQGLPYEQYF
CDR3nt: TGCGCCAGCAGCCAAGGCCTACCTTACGAGCAGTACTTC

v_gene: TRBV7-2
len: 15
abundance: many
j_gene: TRBJ1-2
d_gene: .
CDR3aa: CASSPEAGWRYGYTF
CDR3nt: TGTGCCAGCAGCCCAGAAGCGGGCTGGCGCTATGGCTACACCTTC

v_gene: TRBV27
len: 14
abundance: .
j_gene: TRBJ1-6
d_gene: .
CDR3aa: CASSSTRGTSPLHF
CDR3nt: TGTGCCAGCAGTTCAACGAGGGGGACTTCACCCCTCCACTTT

v_gene: TRBV5-1
len: 14
abundance: many
j_gene: TRBJ2-2
d_gene: .
CDR3aa: CASSLAPNTGELFF
CDR3nt: TGCGCCAGCAGCTTGGCACCAAACACCGGGGAGCTGTTTTTT

v_gene: TRBV4-2
len: 15
abundance: few
j_gene: TRBJ2-7
d_gene: .
CDR3aa: CASSQVGQGSHEQYF
CDR3nt: TGTGCCAGCAGCCAAGTGGGGCAGGGTTCCCACGAGCAGTACTTC

v_gene: TRBV9
len: 19
abundance: many
j_gene: TRBJ2-5
d_gene: TRBD2
CDR3aa: CASSVEGTSGRAGGKTQYF
CDR3nt: TGTGCCAGCAGCGTAGAGGGGACTAGCGGGAGGGCCGGGGGAAAGACCCAGTACTTC

v_gene: TRBV11-3
len: 18
abundance: many
j_gene: TRBJ1-2
d_gene: .
CDR3aa: CASSLDRPGSKIEPGYTF
CDR3nt: TGTGCCAGCAGCTTAGATCGGCCGGGGAGTAAGATCGAGCCGGGCTACACCTTC

v_gene: TRBV3-1
len: 15
abundance: many
j_gene: TRBJ1-1
d_gene: .
CDR3aa: CASSSRWGGNTEAFF
CDR3nt: TGTGCCAGCAGCTCGAGGTGGGGGGGGAACACTGAAGCTTTCTTT

v_gene: TRBV12-3/TRBV12-4
len: 14
abundance: many
j_gene: TRBJ2-5
d_gene: .
CDR3aa: CASSLGAVQETQYF
CDR3nt: TGTGCCAGCAGCCTGGGGGCAGTCCAAGAGACCCAGTACTTC

v_gene: TRBV3-1
len: 14
abundance: many
j_gene: TRBJ2-3
d_gene: .
CDR3aa: CASSLSESTDTQYF
CDR3nt: TGTGCCAGCAGCCTATCGGAAAGCACAGATACGCAGTATTTT

v_gene: TRBV15
len: 17
abundance: many
j_gene: TRBJ2-3
d_gene: TRBD2
CDR3aa: CATSRDLPGRGTDTQYF
CDR3nt: TGTGCCACCAGCAGAGATCTCCCCGGGAGGGGCACAGATACGCAGTATTTT

v_gene: TRBV28
len: 16
abundance: many
j_gene: TRBJ2-7
d_gene: TRBD2
CDR3aa: CASITSGRALGYEQYF
CDR3nt: TGTGCCAGCATTACTAGCGGGAGGGCCTTAGGGTACGAGCAGTACTTC